The 9 T cell receptor beta chains presented below share a single source sample, sequenced in a study of blood T cell repertoires in COVID-19. Assay: immunoSEQ multiplex PCR; the TCRdb copy retains only in-frame clones and omits some. The sample has some 290,000 clones, nearly 90% seen once. The sample comprised peripheral blood. These receptors were taken from a woman aged 25 to 45 with COVID-19, enrolled during active disease.

The chain links TRBV19 to TRBJ2-3; TRBD2 matches at 10 bases. The CDR3 is 15 amino acids. J gave up 7 bases and V 6 bases, and 10 bases lay outside the gene matches. Germline values: CDR1 LNHDA, CDR2 SQIVND (reference sequence). CDR3 coding DNA: TGTGCCAGTAGGCATCTGACTAGCGGGTCCTATACGCAGTATTTT. Its translation: CASRHLTSGSYTQYF. Using reference TRBV19 and TRBJ2-3 for the parts outside the CDR3, the full variable domain is DGGITQSPKYLFRKEGQNVTLSCEQNLNHDAMYWYRQDPGQGLRLIYYSQIVNDFQKGDIAEGYSVSREKKESFPLTVTSAQKNPTAFYLCASRHLTSGSYTQYFGPGTRLTVL.

The V and J genes are TRBV11-3 and TRBJ2-1, with a possible D match to TRBD2 (6 bases). This CDR3 has 14 residues. The V end lost 1 base, the J end lost 5 bases, and 9 bases lay between the germline ends. CDR1 SGHNT and CDR2 YENEEA come from the germline V gene. CDR3 loop: CASSLGASDNEQFF. For the CDR3, the DNA is TGTGCCAGCAGCTTAGGGGCTAGCGACAATGAGCAGTTCTTC.

The CDR3 DNA reads TGTGCCAGCAGCACCACCCTCACAAATGGCTCTACTGAAGCTTTCTTT. As protein: CASSTTLTNGSTEAFF. The rearrangement joins TRBV11-3 to TRBJ1-1; no firm D call. The CDR3 spans 16 residues. Trimming stripped 5 bases from V and 5 bases from J, with 21 bases between. Germline V lookup: CDR1 SGHNT, CDR2 YENEEA. Full variable domain (outside the CDR3, taken from reference TRBV11-3 and TRBJ1-1): EAGVVQSPRYKIIEKKQPVAFWCNPISGHNTLYWYLQNLGQGPELLIRYENEEAVDDSQLPKDRFSAERLKGVDSTLKIQPAELGDSAVYLCASSTTLTNGSTEAFFGQGTRLTVV.

The chain couples TRBV20-1 to TRBJ2-2, with D uncertain. CDR1 is DFQATT and CDR2 is SNEGSKA in the germline V gene (reference sequence). This CDR3 contains 11 residues. Trimming took off 6 bases at V and 7 bases at J, with 9 bases between the two ends. CDR3 sequence reads: CSASTDGELFF. DNA of the CDR3: TGCAGTGCCTCGACTGACGGGGAGCTGTTTTTT.

CDR3 sequence (DNA): TGTGCCAGCAGCCAGGGGCCAACTAATGAAAAACTGTTTTTT. The encoded protein is CASSQGPTNEKLFF. The rearrangement links TRBV7-8 to TRBJ1-4; D may be TRBD1 (6 bases). The length of the CDR3 is 14 residues. Germline loops: CDR1 SGHVS, CDR2 FQNEAQ. V was cut by 5 bases and J by 0 bases, with 7 bases left in between.

This chain uses TRBV3-1 (or the pseudogene TRBV3-2) with TRBJ1-2; 7 nucleotides agree with TRBD1. This CDR3 is built from 13 residues. The ends lost 4 bases at V and 5 bases at J; junction bases unmatched: 4. Germline values: CDR1 LGHDT, CDR2 YNNKEL (reference sequence). The CDR3 reads CASSRGGVYGYTF. CDR3 nucleotides: TGTGCCAGCAGCCGAGGGGGCGTATATGGCTACACCTTC.

This chain connects TRBV28 to TRBJ2-3, with a weak D call TRBD1 (6 bases). The CDR3 spans 15 residues. Germline V CDR1 and CDR2: MDHEN, SYDVKM. Trimming removed 5 bases at V and 4 bases at J, with 16 bases between. The CDR3 sequence is CASSGPSTGSDTQYF. CDR3 DNA sequence: TGTGCCAGCAGTGGCCCCTCTACAGGGTCAGATACGCAGTATTTT.

V usage is TRBV10-2 and J usage is TRBJ1-5, with a weak D call TRBD1 (6 bases). V was clipped by 2 bases and J by 9 bases, with 14 bases between them. This CDR3 contains 14 residues. Germline V gene lookup returns CDR1 WSHSY and CDR2 SAAADI. The CDR3: CASSEGTLSLPQHF. In DNA, the CDR3 is TGCGCCAGCAGTGAGGGGACACTCTCCTTGCCCCAGCATTTT.

The chain recombines TRBV5-4 with TRBJ1-5; a possible D gene is TRBD1 (5 bases). V shed 9 bases and J shed 7 bases, with 17 bases lying between them. The CDR3 length is 13 residues. Looked up from germline, CDR1 is SGHNT and CDR2 is YYREEE (reference sequence). CDR3 sequence: CATRGGVGQPQHF. In nucleotides, the CDR3 is TGTGCCACCCGGGGGGGGGTGGGCCAGCCCCAGCATTTT.